This is a list of T cell receptor beta chains from one sample in a study of blood T cell repertoires in COVID-19. Sequencing used immunoSEQ multiplex PCR; TCRdb keeps in-frame clones, though not all of them. The sample lists tens of thousands of clones, about four fifths seen once, with roughly 6.7% in the top ten. What was sequenced was peripheral blood. The receptors come from a human donor in a cohort sampled during active COVID-19. CDR3s include the opening cysteine and the closing phenylalanine or tryptophan. The D gene is left open where the match is weak. The listing skips clone size in some rows; elsewhere it reads once, few, many or a size class.

len	j_gene	abundance	d_gene	v_gene	CDR3nt	CDR3aa
13	TRBJ1-2	-	-	TRBV28	TGTGCCAGCAGCTGGGGACATCACTATGGCTACACCTTC	CASSWGHHYGYTF
15	TRBJ1-4	-	TRBD1	TRBV7-8	TGTGCCAGCAGCCCCGGGACAGGCGGTTATGAAAAACTGTTTTTT	CASSPGTGGYEKLFF
14	TRBJ1-2	-	TRBD1	TRBV28	TGTGCCAGCAGTAAGGGACAGGGGGCCTATGGCTACACCTTC	CASSKGQGAYGYTF
13	TRBJ2-5	-	TRBD2	TRBV11-2	TGTGCCAGCAGCTTCGGGAGGGGAGAGACCCAGTACTTC	CASSFGRGETQYF
13	TRBJ1-2	-	-	TRBV7-8	TGTGCCAGCAGCTTAGCCGGGGATCGGGGCTACACCTTC	CASSLAGDRGYTF
13	TRBJ1-2	-	-	TRBV4-2	TGTGCCAGCAGCCCAGAAGGAGGGGTGGGCTACACCTTC	CASSPEGGVGYTF
14	TRBJ2-5	-	TRBD2	TRBV5-1	TGCGCCAGCACAGCGGGACGTCTGCAAGAGACCCAGTACTTC	CASTAGRLQETQYF
15	TRBJ2-7	-	-	TRBV5-1	TGCGCCAGCAGCTTGGGGGCGGGGCCGCTCTACGAGCAGTACTTC	CASSLGAGPLYEQYF
16	TRBJ2-3	-	TRBD2	TRBV5-4	TGTGCCAGCACCCCCGGGGGCGGGAGGGATCAGGATACGCAGTATTTT	CASTPGGGRDQDTQYF
16	TRBJ1-2	-	-	TRBV7-8	TGTGCCAGCAGCTTAAGCCGGGACAAGTCCCTCGATGGCTACACCTTC	CASSLSRDKSLDGYTF
17	TRBJ1-4	-	TRBD1	TRBV10-3	TGTGCCATCAGTGAGTCGAGTTCAGGGGGCACTAATGAAAAACTGTTTTTT	CAISESSSGGTNEKLFF
13	TRBJ1-1	-	-	TRBV6-4	TGTGCCAGCAGTTACAGGGCTAACACTGAAGCTTTCTTT	CASSYRANTEAFF
17	TRBJ1-3	few	TRBD1	TRBV6-1	TGTGCCAGCAGTGAAGTTACAGGGGGCAGATCTGGAAACACCATATATTTT	CASSEVTGGRSGNTIYF
15	TRBJ2-1	-	-	TRBV2	TGTGCCAGCACCAAGCTAGTAAGTTCCTACAATGAGCAGTTCTTC	CASTKLVSSYNEQFF
18	TRBJ2-3	once	-	TRBV7-3	TGTGCCAGCAGCTCCCCGGTGGCGGGAAATGGACCTGGAGATACGCAGTATTTT	CASSSPVAGNGPGDTQYF
15	TRBJ2-7	-	TRBD2	TRBV19	TGTGCCAGTAGTGGCTCCGGGACTAGGCCTTACGAGCAGTACTTC	CASSGSGTRPYEQYF
16	TRBJ1-3	once	-	TRBV6-5	TGTGCCAGCAGTTTATATGACATTTTCTCTGGAAACACCATATATTTT	CASSLYDIFSGNTIYF
13	TRBJ2-2	-	-	TRBV14	TGTGCCAGCAGCCAGCTCTATAACGGGGAGCTGTTTTTT	CASSQLYNGELFF
16	TRBJ1-3	once	-	TRBV2	TGTGCCAGCAGTCTGGACAGTCCGAAGTCAGGAAACACCATATATTTT	CASSLDSPKSGNTIYF
13	TRBJ2-7	-	-	TRBV5-6	TGTGCCAGCAGCTATGGCGGTGGCTACGAGCAGTACTTC	CASSYGGGYEQYF
18	TRBJ2-2	-	TRBD1	TRBV2	TGTGCCAGCAACCCCGGGACAGGGGGCGGAATAGGCACCGGGGAGCTGTTTTTT	CASNPGTGGGIGTGELFF
17	TRBJ2-4	-	TRBD1	TRBV27	TGTGCCAGCAGTCCCCGGACAGGAGATACAGCCAAAAACATTCAGTACTTC	CASSPRTGDTAKNIQYF
13	TRBJ1-2	-	TRBD1	TRBV6-5	TGTGCCAGCAGATCAGACAGGGGTAGTGGCTACACCTTC	CASRSDRGSGYTF
18	TRBJ1-1	-	TRBD1	TRBV15	TGTGCCACCAGCCGAAAAAAGGGCGGGACAGGGATGAACACTGAAGCTTTCTTT	CATSRKKGGTGMNTEAFF
14	TRBJ2-3	-	-	TRBV25-1	TGTGCCAGCAGTGAGGTAGATATGGCAGATACGCAGTATTTT	CASSEVDMADTQYF
12	TRBJ2-7	-	-	TRBV10-3	TGTGCCATCAGTGACCAGGGTGGCGAGCAGTACTTC	CAISDQGGEQYF
13	TRBJ2-1	once	-	TRBV7-9	TGTGCCAGCAGCCCTCTAACAGGGAGTGAGCAGTTCTTC	CASSPLTGSEQFF
14	TRBJ2-3	-	-	TRBV6-5	TGTGCCAGCAGTTTGACGCCGACTCCAGATACGCAGTATTTT	CASSLTPTPDTQYF
13	TRBJ1-1	-	-	TRBV12-3/TRBV12-4	TGTGCCAGCAGTTTAGCCGGGGGCACTGAAGCTTTCTTT	CASSLAGGTEAFF
13	TRBJ1-2	-	TRBD1	TRBV30	TGTGCCTGGGACCGGGACAGGGGAACTGGCTACACCTTC	CAWDRDRGTGYTF
13	TRBJ2-5	-	-	TRBV9	TGTGCCAGCAGCGTAGACAGCAAAGAGACCCAGTACTTC	CASSVDSKETQYF
14	TRBJ1-1	-	-	TRBV6-1	TGTGCCAGCAGTGAAACATATATGAACACTGAAGCTTTCTTT	CASSETYMNTEAFF
19	TRBJ1-3	-	-	TRBV12-5	TGTGCTAGTGGTTTGACCAAGGCGGTAGGGGGAATCTCTGGAAACACCATATATTTT	CASGLTKAVGGISGNTIYF
16	TRBJ2-5	-	TRBD2	TRBV5-8	TGTGCCAGCAGCCCAGGGACTAGCGGGCACCAAGAGACCCAGTACTTC	CASSPGTSGHQETQYF
15	TRBJ2-5	-	TRBD1	TRBV18	TGTGCCAGCTCCCGGACAGGGTCCCCCCAAGAGACCCAGTACTTC	CASSRTGSPQETQYF
15	TRBJ2-7	-	-	TRBV5-1	TGCGCCAGCAGCTTGTCCTTGGGCCCCGTGGTCGAGCAGTACTTC	CASSLSLGPVVEQYF
15	TRBJ2-1	-	TRBD2	TRBV7-7	TGTGCTAGCAGCCGAGGGACTAGCGGGGGGAATGAGCAGTTCTTC	CASSRGTSGGNEQFF
16	TRBJ2-2	-	-	TRBV29-1	TGCAGCGTTGAAGATGGAATAGCAGGGTCGGTCGGGGAGCTGTTTTTT	CSVEDGIAGSVGELFF
18	TRBJ2-2	few	TRBD2	TRBV19	TGTGCCAGTAGTAGATCCGGGACTAGCGGCATGAACACCGGGGAGCTGTTTTTT	CASSRSGTSGMNTGELFF
17	TRBJ2-1	-	TRBD2	TRBV10-3	TGTGCCATCAGCCACCCTGGGGCTAGCGGGTCTTACAATGAGCAGTTCTTC	CAISHPGASGSYNEQFF
11	TRBJ2-5	-	-	TRBV12-3/TRBV12-4	TGTGCCAGCAGTCTTCGGGAGACCCAGTACTTC	CASSLRETQYF